This TCR beta chain was documented in a study of blood T cells in healthy people across ages (dated by TCRdb to 2015 to 2017). For context, the study as a whole: In model experiments, template switching captured roughly one uniquely barcoded TCR beta cDNA molecule for every two T cells. To avoid experimental bias, donors of different ages were distributed randomly across sequencing lanes. Age-related changes in TCR beta repertoire diversity were measured in the study by deep sequencing normalized with unique cDNA molecular identifiers. Donors were grouped into four age groups: young (average approximately 16 years), middle-aged (39), aged (roughly 62) and long-lived (approximately 78). For two donors (one aged 18 to 29 and one aged 80 or older), the study analyzed two additional independent replicas of 1 million unique cDNA reads from the same blood draw.

Systemically healthy Caucasian individuals from Russia, 39 in total and aged roughly 6 to 100 years, were included as donors. Each donor gave approximately 9.3 milliliters of peripheral blood, collected into EDTA-treated Vacutainer tubes. PBMCs were isolated by Ficoll-Paque density-gradient centrifugation, with at least 6 million obtained per sample. Trizol reagent was used to extract total RNA from the PBMCs, yielding at least 6 micrograms per sample. Naive CD45RAhigh/CD27high T cell percentages were measured by flow cytometry on a PBMC aliquot from every donor. The research as a whole found: As age increased, observed TCR beta diversity per million T cells dropped in a roughly linear way, and a significant reduction was already evident by age roughly 40. Compared with the aged group, the long-lived group had more naive CD4+ T cells, fewer expanded clones and increased TCR diversity, suggesting age selection. Total diversity estimates from one million sequenced T cells were considered lower bounds and underestimates. A strong correlation was found between observed TCR beta diversity and the percentage of naive T cells measured by flow cytometry. Because donor CMV infection status was unknown, age-related changes in expanded clonotypes were potentially confounded. Conclusive comparison of naive and antigen-experienced compartments was prevented by the profiling of bulk unsorted PBMCs.

Library method: 5' RACE. Data came from an Illumina HiSeq 2500. A second about 7 to 11 cycle PCR used a sample-barcoded 5' primer and a J-beta primer mix. A template-switch 5' adaptor carrying 12 random nucleotides introduced a unique molecular identifier onto each TCR beta cDNA molecule. Each sample yielded at least 2.5 million CDR3-containing paired-end reads. First-strand cDNA synthesis was performed from all RNA using the Mint cDNA synthesis kit, with priming by a TRBC-specific oligonucleotide. After uracil-DNA glycosylase treatment, a first 18-cycle PCR used universal primers M1SS and BC2_uni_R on all cDNA. From the authors' description of their analysis: Each sample was normalized by randomly selecting 1 million high-quality reads, each carrying a distinct molecular identifier. Reads with shared molecular identifiers were discarded instead of being binned into consensus sequences. MiTCR, with a Q25 quality threshold and the strictest error-elimination algorithm, was used for CDR3 identification, clonotype clustering and error correction. Lower-bound total TCR beta diversity was estimated with a nonparametric unseen species model using Euler transformation. TCRdb reanalyzed the raw reads on its own, using fastp at Q25 for trimming and MiXCR for clone calling, and kept in-frame beta chains. Rows are combined by CDR3 protein, so each entry shows the most common genes and DNA. TCRdb's processing, not the authors', yielded these V and J calls. The sample has hundreds of thousands of distinct CDR3 sequences on record, more than 50% of them singletons. The ten largest make up about a quarter of the sample.

Comment on this clonotype: Its target antigen remains unknown. No base-level quality is on record; no much larger clone is a single base apart.

The CDR3 starts with the cysteine, ends with the phenylalanine, and has 13 residues. The entry retains the CDR3 DNA only, 39 bases that are in frame from base 1. Trimming leaves V shorter by 3 bases and J shorter by 6 bases, with the junction holding 6 bases beyond the gene matches. The germline V gene supplies CDR1 SGDLS and CDR2 YYNGEE. The sequence joins TRBV9 to TRBJ2-7; 7 middle bases align to TRBD1. Input material: blood. The source of this sequence is a middle-aged man in good health. CDR3 reads: CASSATGAGEQYF. The nucleotide sequence reads TGTGCCAGCAGCGCTACAGGGGCAGGCGAGCAGTACTTC. The full variable domain, with segments outside the CDR3 supplied by the reference TRBV9 and TRBJ2-7 proteins, appears as DSGVTQTPKHLITATGQRVTLRCSPRSGDLSVYWYQQSLDQGLQFLIQYYNGEERAKGNILERFSAQQFPDLHSELNLSSLELGDSALYFCASSATGAGEQYFGPGTRLTVT.